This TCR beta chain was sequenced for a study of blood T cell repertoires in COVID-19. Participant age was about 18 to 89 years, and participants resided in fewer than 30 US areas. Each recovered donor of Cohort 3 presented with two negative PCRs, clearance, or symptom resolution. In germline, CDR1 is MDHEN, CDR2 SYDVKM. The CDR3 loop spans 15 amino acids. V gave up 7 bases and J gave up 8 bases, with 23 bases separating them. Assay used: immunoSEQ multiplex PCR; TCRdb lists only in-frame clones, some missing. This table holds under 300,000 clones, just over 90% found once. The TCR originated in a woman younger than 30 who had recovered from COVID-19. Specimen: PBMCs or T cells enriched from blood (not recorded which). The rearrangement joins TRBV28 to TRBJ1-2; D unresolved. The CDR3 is CASNPPGRDDEGYTF. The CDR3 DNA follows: TGTGCCAGCAACCCCCCGGGGAGGGATGACGAGGGCTACACCTTC.